The 31 T cell receptor beta chains below were found in one sample sequenced in a study of cytomegalovirus exposure and HLA in healthy donors. This PCR relied on a set of 60 Vbeta primers and 13 Jbeta primers. Produced via immunoSEQ multiplex PCR; TCRdb's table is partial and in-frame only. The table includes about 130,000 clones, 77% detected once. Sequenced: PBMCs. The source of these receptors is a male donor in good health and CMV-seropositive.

As DNA, the CDR3 is TGTGCCAGCAGCCAAGGTAAGGGGCTAAGGGACACTGAAGCTTTCTTT. This gives the protein CASSQGKGLRDTEAFF. This rearrangement joins TRBV4-2 to TRBJ1-1, with a tentative D call TRBD1 (5 bases). Germline loops: CDR1 LGHNA, CDR2 YNFKEQ. V lost 1 base to trimming and J lost 3 bases, with 15 bases between them. This CDR3 is built from 16 residues.

The chain links TRBV10-3 to TRBJ2-1, with D possibly matching TRBD2 (6 bases). The CDR3 consists of 16 residues. Germline V gene data show CDR1 as ENHRY and CDR2 as SYGVKD. V lost 8 bases and J lost 0, with 17 bases in between. The CDR3 here is CAISGYGEVSYNEQFF. In DNA form, the CDR3 reads TGTGCCATCTCTGGATACGGGGAGGTCTCCTACAATGAGCAGTTCTTC.

The DNA of the CDR3 is TGTGCCAGCAGCTTTACAGGGGGCTACGAGCAGTACTTC. As protein: CASSFTGGYEQYF. The chain links TRBV5-6 to TRBJ2-7; 8 bases align to TRBD1. Germline assignment: CDR1 SGHDT and CDR2 YYEEEE. V shed 2 bases, J shed 3 bases, and the junction held 1 base outside the gene matches. The CDR3 has 13 amino acids.

J is TRBJ2-2 and V is TRBV25-1; 8 nucleotides agree with TRBD2. J gave up 6 bases and V 6 bases, and 6 bases lay outside the gene matches. CDR3 size: 14 residues. Germline-derived CDR1 and CDR2 are MGHDK and SYGVNS. CDR3 region: CASSPGLVSGELFF. DNA of the CDR3: TGTGCCAGCAGCCCGGGACTAGTCTCCGGGGAGCTGTTTTTT. The full variable domain, its missing parts supplied by reference TRBV25-1 and TRBJ2-2, is EADIYQTPRYLVIGTGKKITLECSQTMGHDKMYWYQQDPGMELHLIHYSYGVNSTEKGDLSSESTVSRIRTEHFPLTLESARPSHTSQYLCASSPGLVSGELFFGEGSRLTVL.

V usage is TRBV7-2 and J usage is TRBJ2-5; D is possibly TRBD1 (6 bases). The J call may be mistaken, given a closer DNA end match to TRBJ2-7. This CDR3 region has 14 residues. The germline V gene encodes CDR1 SGHTA and CDR2 FQGNSA. The CDR3 coding sequence is TGTGCCAGCAGCTTATCAGGACAGTCCCACGAGCAGTACTTC. It codes for CASSLSGQSHEQYF.

This chain links TRBV6-1 with TRBJ2-7, with TRBD1 as a possible D gene (5 bases). Per the germline V gene, CDR1 is MNHNS and CDR2 is SASEGT. The CDR3 extends over 14 amino acids. V gave up 7 bases and J gave up 3 bases, with 16 bases separating them. The CDR3 sequence: CASKVGPIDYEQYF. DNA of the CDR3: TGTGCCAGCAAAGTGGGGCCCATAGACTACGAGCAGTACTTC.

The rearrangement joins TRBV6-5 to TRBJ2-3; TRBD2 agrees at 7 bases. This CDR3 region has 12 residues. Germline V gives CDR1 MNHEY, CDR2 SVGAGI. Trimming cost V 2 bases and J 8 bases; bases outside gene matches: 1. In nucleotides, the CDR3 is TGTGCCAGCAGTTACGGGGAGGGTACGCAGTATTTT. This codes for CASSYGEGTQYF.

The rearrangement joins TRBV7-9 to TRBJ1-1; D gene unclear. CDR3 length: 15 residues. Germline CDR1 SEHNR, CDR2 FQNEAQ (reference sequence). V lost 1 base, J lost 1 base, and 10 bases lay in between. The CDR3 reads CASSLGRGKNTEAFF. In DNA form, the CDR3 reads TGTGCCAGCAGCTTAGGGCGGGGAAAGAACACTGAAGCTTTCTTT. Drawing the rest from reference TRBV7-9 and TRBJ1-1, the complete variable domain is DTGVSQNPRHKITKRGQNVTFRCDPISEHNRLYWYRQTLGQGPEFLTYFQNEAQLEKSRLLSDRFSAERPKGSFSTLEIQRTEQGDSAMYLCASSLGRGKNTEAFFGQGTRLTVV.

The rearrangement uses TRBV5-4 and TRBJ2-2, with 9 bases that match TRBD1. Germline CDR1 SGHNT, CDR2 YYREEE (reference sequence). This CDR3 is built from 13 residues. Trimming removed 5 bases from V and 5 bases from J; junction bases left unmatched: 1. The chain's CDR3 is CASRQGATGELFF. The CDR3 nucleotides are TGTGCCAGCAGACAGGGGGCGACCGGGGAGCTGTTTTTT.

This chain links TRBV2 with TRBJ2-2, with 7 bases identical to TRBD1. Germline CDR1 is SNHLY and CDR2 is FYNNEI. V dropped 3 bases and J dropped 7; count of bases not matched to a gene: 5. The CDR3 contains 14 residues. This CDR3 reads CASSDTGASGELFF. The CDR3 coding sequence is TGTGCCAGCAGTGACACAGGGGCGAGCGGGGAGCTGTTTTTT.

The chain employs TRBV5-4 and TRBJ1-1, with D possibly TRBD1 on 6 matching bases. V lost 4 bases to trimming and J lost 3 bases, with 13 bases between them. In germline, CDR1 is SGHNT, CDR2 YYREEE (reference sequence). CDR3 length: 14 residues. CDR3 DNA: TGTGCCAGCAGCCCTGTACAGGGAGACACTGAAGCTTTCTTT. It translates to CASSPVQGDTEAFF.

The V and J genes are TRBV7-9 and TRBJ2-1; 7 nucleotides match TRBD2. The junction had 6 bases not matched to a gene; V was cut back by 2 bases and J by 8 bases. Germline V gene data show CDR1 as SEHNR and CDR2 as FQNEAQ (reference sequence). This CDR3 has 14 residues. The CDR3 protein is CASSLSGRVDEQFF. CDR3 nucleotides: TGTGCCAGCAGCTTATCAGGGAGGGTAGATGAGCAGTTCTTC.

This chain uses TRBV7-6 with TRBJ2-1; TRBD2 agrees at 15 bases. Trimming at V came to 4 bases and at J to 4 bases, leaving 5 bases not matched to a gene. Germline V gene lookup returns CDR1 SGHVS and CDR2 FNYEAQ. This CDR3 contains 17 residues. CDR3 in DNA: TGTGCCAGCAGCTGGGGACTAGCGGGAGGTTGGTACAATGAGCAGTTCTTC. Amino acids: CASSWGLAGGWYNEQFF.

The sample holds a few counts of this clone. The V call is TRBV18, the J call TRBJ2-7; 9 bases match TRBD1. V shed 2 bases, J shed 1 base, and the junction held 0 bases outside the gene matches. Germline V gene lookup returns CDR1 KGHSH and CDR2 LQKENI. The CDR3 covers 14 residues. CDR3 protein: CASSPGQGSYEQYF. CDR3 DNA sequence: TGTGCCAGCTCACCAGGACAGGGGTCCTACGAGCAGTACTTC.

This clone was seen once. The chain recombines TRBV7-2 with TRBJ1-2; D gene uncertain. Germline loops: CDR1 SGHTA, CDR2 FQGNSA. Trimming removed 5 bases at V and 1 base at J, with 20 bases between. This CDR3 has 17 residues. CDR3 loop: CASSPSRRDYNNYGYTF. CDR3 in DNA: TGTGCCAGCAGCCCGTCGAGACGCGACTACAATAACTATGGCTACACCTTC. Supplemented by reference TRBV7-2 and TRBJ1-2, the full variable domain reads GAGVSQSPSNKVTEKGKDVELRCDPISGHTALYWYRQSLGQGLEFLIYFQGNSAPDKSGLPSDRFSAERTGGSVSTLTIQRTQQEDSAVYLCASSPSRRDYNNYGYTFGSGTRLTVV.

The CDR3 is CSVGTNYGYEQYF. The CDR3 DNA reads TGCAGCGTCGGGACAAACTATGGCTACGAGCAGTACTTC. This chain joins TRBV29-1 and TRBJ2-7; TRBD1 is a possible D gene (6 bases). This CDR3 has 13 amino acids. Germline V gives CDR1 SQVTM, CDR2 ANQGSEA. The V end lost 6 bases, the J end lost 3 bases, and 15 bases lay between the germline ends.

This chain links TRBV7-9 with TRBJ2-1; TRBD2 aligns across 12 bases. V trimming: 5 bases; J trimming: 8 bases; junction bases outside the gene matches: 4. The germline V gene has CDR1 SEHNR and CDR2 FQNEAQ (reference sequence). This CDR3 region has 14 residues. CDR3 sequence reads: CASSPTSGGYEQFF. CDR3 sequence (DNA): TGTGCCAGCAGCCCGACTAGCGGGGGCTATGAGCAGTTCTTC.

The rearrangement joins TRBV2 to TRBJ1-5; TRBD1 matches at 7 bases. V was pared by 4 bases and J by 0 bases, with 3 bases of the junction left unmatched. Germline V gives CDR1 SNHLY, CDR2 FYNNEI. The CDR3 is 15 residues long. CDR3 residues: CASSGDSNSNQPQHF. DNA for the CDR3: TGTGCCAGCAGTGGGGACAGTAATAGCAATCAGCCCCAGCATTTT.

This clone was seen a handful of times. V is TRBV10-3 and J is TRBJ2-5; 7 bases are a match to TRBD1. The V segment lost 2 bases and the J segment 1 base; nucleotides outside the gene matches: 7. Germline V CDR1 and CDR2: ENHRY, SYGVKD. This CDR3 is 16 amino acids long. The CDR3 DNA is TGTGCCATCAGTGAGCCAATCCGACAGGGCCAAGAGACCCAGTACTTC. Translated: CAISEPIRQGQETQYF.

This clone was recorded a few times. The chain couples TRBV5-1 to TRBJ2-4; D uncertain. CDR1 SGHRS and CDR2 YFSETQ come from the germline V gene. V dropped 0 bases and J dropped 5 bases, with 6 bases sitting between them. This CDR3 region has 13 residues. The CDR3 loop reads CASSLGPENIQYF. The CDR3 DNA is TGCGCCAGCAGCTTGGGTCCAGAAAACATTCAGTACTTC.

J is TRBJ1-1 and V is TRBV19; 8 nucleotides agree with TRBD1. V was clipped by 7 bases and J by 1 base; unmatched bases: 8. The V gene's germline CDR1 is LNHDA and CDR2 SQIVND (reference sequence). The CDR3 spans 15 residues. CDR3 residues: CASNIPGQENTEAFF. The CDR3 DNA sequence: TGTGCCAGTAACATACCGGGACAGGAGAACACTGAAGCTTTCTTT.

The rearrangement links TRBV5-6 to TRBJ2-7; D remains unclear. The V gene lost 0 bases and the J gene lost 5 bases, with 6 bases spanning the gap. The CDR3 has 12 amino acids. Germline V lookup: CDR1 SGHDT, CDR2 YYEEEE. The CDR3 loop reads CASSLALNEQYF. As DNA, the CDR3 is TGTGCCAGCAGCTTGGCCCTTAACGAGCAGTACTTC.

This clone appeared a few times. The J gene is TRBJ1-4, the V gene TRBV10-3; 8 nucleotides align to TRBD1. Germline lookup yields CDR1 ENHRY and CDR2 SYGVKD. This CDR3 contains 14 residues. The V segment lost 6 bases and the J segment 8 bases; nucleotides outside the gene matches: 8. CDR3 residues: CAIRPDRAGEKLFF. CDR3 in DNA: TGTGCCATCAGACCGGACAGGGCGGGAGAAAAACTGTTTTTT.

V is TRBV5-1 and J is TRBJ2-5, with 7 bases matching TRBD1. Per the germline V gene, CDR1 is SGHRS and CDR2 is YFSETQ. CDR3 size: 16 residues. The trim removed 0 bases at V and 10 bases at J, leaving 15 bases unmatched. The DNA for the CDR3 is TGCGCCAGCAGCTTGGCTAGGACAGGCCAGAGTGATGACCAGTACTTC. This gives the protein CASSLARTGQSDDQYF.

The chain recombines TRBV5-1 with TRBJ2-3; 10 bases agree with TRBD2. Trimming removed 2 bases from V and 4 bases from J; junction bases left unmatched: 7. Germline V gene sequence: CDR1 SGHRS, CDR2 YFSETQ. The CDR3 extends over 16 amino acids. The CDR3 loop is CASSLPLAGASDTQYF. The CDR3 region has the DNA TGCGCCAGCAGCTTACCGCTAGCGGGGGCATCAGATACGCAGTATTTT.

Details on this clone: The junction does not match germline at one end; this may be a read error. This chain links TRBV7-9 with TRBJ2-7, with D possibly being TRBD2 (6 bases). CDR1 is SEHNR and CDR2 is FQNEAQ in the germline V gene (reference sequence). This CDR3 has 11 amino acids. The CDR3 region has the DNA TGTTCCAGCAGCAACGGGGGACGGCAGTACTTC. It specifies CSSSNGGRQYF.

The rearrangement links TRBV2 to TRBJ2-1, with D hard to call. This CDR3 contains 11 residues. V lost 4 bases and J lost 10, with 8 bases in between. Per the germline V gene, CDR1 is SNHLY and CDR2 is FYNNEI. Here the CDR3 reads CASSAVWEQFF. The CDR3 DNA follows: TGTGCCAGCAGTGCGGTTTGGGAGCAGTTCTTC.

This clone was counted a few times. The chain employs TRBV7-2 and TRBJ2-7, with 7 bases fitting TRBD2. The CDR3 is 14 amino acids. Germline assignment: CDR1 SGHTA and CDR2 FQGNSA. V lost 3 bases to trimming and J lost 1 base; unmatched junction nucleotides: 3. The DNA for the CDR3 is TGTGCCAGCAGCTTGACAGCGGGATCCTACGAGCAGTACTTC. Protein sequence: CASSLTAGSYEQYF.

This chain uses TRBV5-6 with TRBJ2-7, with D tentatively TRBD1 (6 bases). Trimming took off 2 bases at V and 3 bases at J, with 15 bases between the two ends. Germline assignment: CDR1 SGHDT and CDR2 YYEEEE. This CDR3 is 15 amino acids long. CDR3 sequence: CASSLSTRQVYEQYF. The DNA of the CDR3 is TGTGCCAGCAGCTTATCCACACGACAGGTCTACGAGCAGTACTTC.

The chain carries TRBV28 and TRBJ1-3; D may be TRBD1 (6 bases). Germline CDR1 is MDHEN and CDR2 is SYDVKM. There are 15 residues in the CDR3. The V and J ends lost 5 bases and 4 bases respectively, with 15 bases between them. Written as DNA, the CDR3 is TGTGCCAGCAGTCAACGGGGGGCGTCGGGAAACACCATATATTTT. Encoded protein: CASSQRGASGNTIYF. Complete variable domain (other parts from reference TRBV28 and TRBJ1-3): DVKVTQSSRYLVKRTGEKVFLECVQDMDHENMFWYRQDPGLGLRLIYFSYDVKMKEKGDIPEGYSVSREKKERFSLILESASTNQTSMYLCASSQRGASGNTIYFGEGSWLTVV.

This clone was picked up a small number of times. CDR3 coding DNA: TGTGCCATCAGTGAGCCACACAGGGGGCAAGACGGGGAGCTGTTTTTT. This sequence encodes CAISEPHRGQDGELFF. The rearrangement joins TRBV10-3 to TRBJ2-2; 9 nucleotides agree with TRBD1. V lost 2 bases, J lost 7 bases, and 8 bases stayed unmatched. CDR3 length: 16 amino acids. Germline V gene data show CDR1 as ENHRY and CDR2 as SYGVKD.